The 8 T cell receptor beta chains presented below share a single source sample, sequenced in a study of T cell responses to AZD1222 COVID-19 vaccine (dated by TCRdb to the early 2020s). The sample's time point, from its label and the paper: about 28 days (+/-7) after the second vaccine dose. Library preparation used the immunoSEQ multiplex PCR assay. The source is immuneACCESS, and TCRdb retained only in-frame sequences with V and J called. Part of the clones is not carried over; for the studies checked, unresolved V genes explain less than half of this, and the remainder is unexplained. This sample holds approximately 130,000 clones; 88% were observed only once. Jointly, the top ten make up around 5% of the sample. The sample was peripheral blood, taken 28 days after the second AZD1222 dose. The origin of the receptors is an adult who received the AZD1222 COVID-19 vaccine.

The V and J genes are TRBV2 and TRBJ1-4; D remains unclear. In germline, CDR1 is SNHLY, CDR2 FYNNEI. This CDR3 has 13 amino acids. V lost 6 bases and J 3 bases, leaving 8 bases between the germline ends. The CDR3, as DNA: TGTGCCAGCAGGACCGGGGCTAATGAAAAACTGTTTTTT. Translation gives CASRTGANEKLFF.

The CDR3: CASSIAVGSNQPQHF. The CDR3 DNA reads TGTGCCAGTAGTATCGCGGTCGGAAGCAATCAGCCCCAGCATTTT. The chain uses TRBV19 and TRBJ1-5; D is unclear. The V end was cut by 3 bases, the J end by 1 base, with 10 bases between. Germline CDR1 and CDR2: LNHDA and SQIVND (reference sequence). This CDR3 comprises 15 residues.

The chain is built from TRBV27 and TRBJ1-1; D uncertain. Germline CDR1 is MNHEY and CDR2 is SMNVEV (reference sequence). V was clipped by 3 bases and J by 5 bases, with 10 bases between them. This CDR3 region has 13 residues. CDR3 coding DNA: TGTGCCAGCAGTTTGGGCCCCGGAACTGAAGCTTTCTTT. This gives the protein CASSLGPGTEAFF.

Note on this clone: At one boundary the junction diverges from the germline segment, which might be a read error. V and J are TRBV11-3 and TRBJ2-2; no firm D call. Looked up from germline, CDR1 is SGHNT and CDR2 is YENEEA. This CDR3 is built from 11 residues. Here the CDR3 reads CASSTRASQVF. CDR3 bases: TGTGCCAGCAGCACCCGGGCCTCTCAAGTTTTT.

This clone has a single count. The gene calls are TRBV11-3 and TRBJ1-6, with D possibly being TRBD1 (5 bases). This CDR3 region has 16 residues. The V end lost 5 bases, the J end lost 0 bases, and 11 bases lay between the germline ends. CDR1 SGHNT and CDR2 YENEEA come from the germline V gene. The CDR3 loop reads CASSKQVSSYNSPLHF. Written as DNA, the CDR3 is TGTGCCAGCAGCAAACAGGTAAGCTCCTATAATTCACCCCTCCACTTT.

V gene TRBV6-5 combines with J gene TRBJ1-3; perhaps TRBD1 as D (5 bases). Germline CDR1 and CDR2: MNHEY and SVGAGI. Trimming took 6 bases from V and 4 from J, leaving 13 bases between them. The CDR3 covers 14 residues. CDR3 in amino acids: CASRAGSDGNTIYF. CDR3 sequence (DNA): TGTGCCAGCAGAGCAGGGTCCGACGGAAACACCATATATTTT.

J is TRBJ1-1 and V is TRBV11-3; 10 bases are shared with TRBD1. The CDR3 sequence is 14 residues long. Germline V lookup: CDR1 SGHNT, CDR2 YENEEA. With 4 bases clipped from V and 5 bases from J, the junction kept 4 bases outside the gene matches. The CDR3 DNA follows: TGTGCCAGCAGCTCGGGACAGGGGCGTACTGAAGCTTTCTTT. This translates into CASSSGQGRTEAFF.

This chain links TRBV6-5 with TRBJ1-3; D is possibly TRBD1 (5 bases). Trimming removed 6 bases from V and 6 bases from J, with 15 bases in between. CDR3 size: 14 residues. Germline V lookup: CDR1 MNHEY, CDR2 SVGAGI. The CDR3 reads CASSTNGAQNTIYF. The CDR3, as DNA: TGTGCCAGCAGCACCAACGGGGCCCAAAACACCATATATTTT.